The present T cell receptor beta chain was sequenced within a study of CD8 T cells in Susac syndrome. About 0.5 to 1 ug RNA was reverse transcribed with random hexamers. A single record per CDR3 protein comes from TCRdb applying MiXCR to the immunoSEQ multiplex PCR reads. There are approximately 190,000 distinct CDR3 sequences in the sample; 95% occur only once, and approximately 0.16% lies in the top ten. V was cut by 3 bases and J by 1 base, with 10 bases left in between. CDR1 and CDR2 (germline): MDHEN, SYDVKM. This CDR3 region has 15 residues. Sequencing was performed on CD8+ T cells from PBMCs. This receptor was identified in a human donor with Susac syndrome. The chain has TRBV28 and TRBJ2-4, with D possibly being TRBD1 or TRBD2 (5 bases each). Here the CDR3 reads CASSFPEGAKNIQYF. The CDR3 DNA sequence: TGTGCCAGCAGTTTCCCTGAGGGGGCCAAAAACATTCAGTACTTC. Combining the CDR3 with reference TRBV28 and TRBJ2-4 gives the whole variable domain DVKVTQSSRYLVKRTGEKVFLECVQDMDHENMFWYRQDPGLGLRLIYFSYDVKMKEKGDIPEGYSVSREKKERFSLILESASTNQTSMYLCASSFPEGAKNIQYFGAGTRLSVL.